This TCR beta chain was sequenced for a study of Tregs in tolerant kidney transplant recipients. Overall study results and limits: Antigen-driven expansion was suggested because donor-specific Tregs expanded more than all Tregs in tolerant patients.

As concerns this clone: Its target is not known. From the germline J gene comes the end of the CDR3, since the read stops 3 residues before it.

Using immunoSEQ multiplex PCR, the repertoire was profiled, and TCRdb retains in-frame clones only, with some absent. The ten top clones account for 0.83%, within a sample of 50,000 to 65,000 clones. The germline V gene has CDR1 LNHDA and CDR2 SQIVND (reference sequence). The CDR3 consists of 14 residues. Trimming shortened V by 7 bases and J by 0 bases, and 12 bases separated the two germline ends. The clonotype comes from a human donor who received a combined kidney and bone marrow transplant. This specimen was CD4+ T cells from blood, taken before the transplant. This chain joins TRBV19 and TRBJ1-1, with unresolved D. The CDR3 protein is CASTQTTMNTEAFF. CDR3 bases read: TGTGCCAGTACCCAGACAACCATGAACACTGAA. The full variable domain, rest sourced from reference TRBV19 and TRBJ1-1, is DGGITQSPKYLFRKEGQNVTLSCEQNLNHDAMYWYRQDPGQGLRLIYYSQIVNDFQKGDIAEGYSVSREKKESFPLTVTSAQKNPTAFYLCASTQTTMNTEAFFGQGTRLTVV.